This T cell receptor (beta chain) was sequenced for a study of T cell changes during pregnancy in multiple sclerosis. The ends lost 4 bases at V and 2 bases at J; junction bases unmatched: 10. CDR3 length: 17 residues. From germline, CDR1 is SGHRS and CDR2 YFSETQ. Assay used: immunoSEQ multiplex PCR; TCRdb lists only in-frame clones, some missing. The sample consists of roughly 52,000 clones, 85% to 95% of them appearing once. The J gene is TRBJ2-2, the V gene TRBV5-1, with 8 positions matching TRBD1. This sample comprised CD8+ T cells from peripheral blood mononuclear cells, obtained before pregnancy. The TCR was taken from a female donor with multiple sclerosis, enrolled in a pregnancy study. This chain's CDR3 is CASSITGTGYNTGELFF. As DNA, the CDR3 is TGCGCCAGCAGCATAACCGGGACAGGTTATAACACCGGGGAGCTGTTTTTT.